Listed here are 21 T cell receptor beta chains from one sample, sequenced in a study of immune evolution from preneoplasia to lung adenocarcinoma (dated by TCRdb to about 2021). To prepare the library, the immunoSEQ multiplex PCR assay was applied. This is the immuneACCESS table as TCRdb keeps it, with only in-frame sequences that have V and J called. A part of the clones is gone; compared with another copy, unresolved V genes explain less than half, and the rest is unexplained. The sample table holds under 5,000 clones, of which roughly 87% were seen once. The top ten clonotypes cover roughly 2.8% of the sample. Sample: FFPE invasive lung adenocarcinoma tissue. Explained via the paper, the cell subset or site label denotes: frankly invasive lung adenocarcinoma (ADC). These receptors came from a person in their fifties with lung adenocarcinoma.

V usage is TRBV4-2 and J usage is TRBJ2-5, with 9 nucleotides matching TRBD2. CDR3 size: 15 residues. CDR1 and CDR2 (germline): LGHNA, YNFKEQ. The trim removed 1 base at V and 4 bases at J, leaving 4 bases unmatched. CDR3 sequence (DNA): TGTGCCAGCAGCCAAGGGACTAGCGTGGGAGAGACCCAGTACTTC. It translates to CASSQGTSVGETQYF.

This clone was counted once. The V gene is TRBV5-1, the J gene TRBJ1-3, with D hard to call. The CDR3 has 16 residues. Germline V gives CDR1 SGHRS, CDR2 YFSETQ. V was cut by 0 bases and J by 0 bases, with 10 bases left in between. CDR3 nucleotides: TGCGCCAGCAGCTTGGTGGCCATGAGCTCTGGAAACACCATATATTTT. Translated: CASSLVAMSSGNTIYF.

This chain uses TRBV7-9 with TRBJ1-4; D remains unclear. The CDR3 loop spans 14 amino acids. CDR1 and CDR2 from the germline V gene are SEHNR and FQNEAQ (reference sequence). V shed 1 base and J shed 6 bases, with 9 bases lying between them. This CDR3 is CASSLVGTDEKLFF. The CDR3 coding sequence is TGTGCCAGCAGCTTAGTTGGTACCGATGAAAAACTGTTTTTT.

This clone occurred once. The rearrangement joins TRBV29-1 to TRBJ1-1; D unresolved. CDR3 length equals 12 residues. CDR1 is SQVTM and CDR2 is ANQGSEA in the germline V gene. V was clipped by 5 bases and J by 0 bases, with 7 bases between them. CDR3 nucleotide sequence: TGCAGCGTTTTTCGGATGAACACTGAAGCTTTCTTT. Translation gives CSVFRMNTEAFF.

The CDR3 sequence: CASSLPQSGSEAFF. The CDR3 nucleotides are TGTGCCAGCAGTTTGCCACAGAGTGGTTCTGAAGCTTTCTTT. The rearrangement uses TRBV27 and TRBJ1-1; D is unresolved. Trimming cost V 3 bases and J 6 bases, with 14 bases left between them. CDR1 is MNHEY, CDR2 SMNVEV, per germline (reference sequence). This CDR3 has 14 residues.

CDR3 sequence (DNA): TGTGCCAGCAGAAGACAGGGGCAATATAGTGAAAAACTGTTTTTT. Translated: CASRRQGQYSEKLFF. The chain links TRBV6-5 to TRBJ1-4, with 8 positions matching TRBD1. Germline V CDR1 and CDR2: MNHEY, SVGAGI. V lost 6 bases, J lost 7 bases, and 10 bases stayed unmatched. The CDR3 is made up of 15 amino acids.

The chain links TRBV30 to TRBJ1-1, with D hard to call. This CDR3 is built from 17 residues. In germline, CDR1 is GTSNPN, CDR2 SVGIG (reference sequence). Trimming removed 4 bases from V and 0 bases from J, with 21 bases in between. The CDR3 nucleotides read TGTGCCTGGAACGGCAGGCGGACCGTAGGGTTGAACACTGAAGCTTTCTTT. This sequence encodes CAWNGRRTVGLNTEAFF. Supplemented by reference TRBV30 and TRBJ1-1, the full variable domain reads SQTIHQWPATLVQPVGSPLSLECTVEGTSNPNLYWYRQAAGRGLQLLFYSVGIGQISSEVPQNLSASRPQDRQFILSSKKLLLSDSGFYLCAWNGRRTVGLNTEAFFGQGTRLTVV.

The CDR3: CASSGTGGDTQYF. The CDR3 DNA reads TGTGCCAGCAGCGGTACAGGGGGAGATACGCAGTATTTT. The chain couples TRBV5-5 to TRBJ2-3; 8 positions agree with TRBD1. The CDR3 has 13 residues. In germline, CDR1 is SGHKS, CDR2 YYEKEE (reference sequence). Trimming removed 4 bases from V and 5 bases from J; junction bases left unmatched: 3.

The chain has TRBV5-6 and TRBJ2-2; D uncertain. Germline V CDR1 and CDR2: SGHDT, YYEEEE. Trimming took 4 bases from V and 6 from J, leaving 7 bases between them. This CDR3 is 12 amino acids long. CDR3 in amino acids: CASSEAAGELFF. The DNA of the CDR3 is TGTGCCAGCAGCGAAGCCGCCGGGGAGCTGTTTTTT.

The J gene is TRBJ2-7, the V gene TRBV7-2; D remains ambiguous. CDR1 and CDR2 from the germline V gene are SGHTA and FQGNSA. The CDR3 consists of 13 residues. V lost 7 bases and J 2 bases, leaving 12 bases between the germline ends. In DNA form, the CDR3 reads TGTGCCAGCATCGACTCCTCTCCCTACGAGCAGTACTTC. Residues: CASIDSSPYEQYF.

The chain uses TRBV2 and TRBJ1-4; the match to TRBD1 covers 7 bases. Germline loops: CDR1 SNHLY, CDR2 FYNNEI. There are 14 residues in the CDR3. The ends lost 8 bases at V and 4 bases at J; junction bases unmatched: 7. CDR3 loop: CASGRRDSNEKLFF. DNA for the CDR3: TGTGCCAGCGGTCGCCGGGACAGTAATGAAAAACTGTTTTTT.

The chain combines TRBV25-1 with TRBJ2-2, with D perhaps matching TRBD1 (5 bases). Deletions cut 1 base from V and 6 bases from J, with 21 bases between. This CDR3 has 18 residues. Per germline, CDR1 MGHDK and CDR2 SYGVNS. CDR3 residues: CASSESAGLNWGPGELFF. The CDR3 DNA reads TGTGCCAGCAGTGAATCGGCAGGGCTAAATTGGGGCCCCGGGGAGCTGTTTTTT.

This clone was detected only a few times. V usage is TRBV2 and J usage is TRBJ2-5; 10 nucleotides agree with TRBD2. CDR1 is SNHLY and CDR2 is FYNNEI in the germline V gene. Trimming cost V 4 bases and J 5 bases; bases outside gene matches: 7. The CDR3 is made up of 15 amino acids. The CDR3 sequence is CASSGGTSAWETQYF. CDR3 sequence (DNA): TGTGCCAGCAGTGGGGGGACTAGCGCGTGGGAGACCCAGTACTTC.

The gene calls are TRBV6-5 and TRBJ1-1; a possible D gene is TRBD1 (5 bases). The length of the CDR3 is 14 residues. Germline CDR1 is MNHEY and CDR2 is SVGAGI. The V end lost 6 bases, the J end lost 1 base, and 12 bases lay between the germline ends. The CDR3: CASRLGAQNTEAFF. For the CDR3, the DNA is TGTGCCAGCAGGCTCGGGGCCCAGAACACTGAAGCTTTCTTT.

The table lists this clone with a few counts. The chain couples TRBV7-6 to TRBJ1-1, with D maybe TRBD1 (6 bases). Looked up from germline, CDR1 is SGHVS and CDR2 is FNYEAQ. Trimming left V 5 bases short and J 4 bases short, with 17 bases between. The CDR3 runs to 15 residues. CDR3 region: CASSPMSGGGTEAFF. The CDR3 nucleotides are TGTGCCAGCAGCCCTATGTCGGGGGGCGGCACTGAAGCTTTCTTT.

The chain employs TRBV7-9 and TRBJ1-4; D is uncertain. V dropped 2 bases and J dropped 6 bases, with 13 bases sitting between them. The CDR3 extends over 15 amino acids. CDR1 and CDR2 from the germline V gene are SEHNR and FQNEAQ (reference sequence). CDR3 region: CASSLFTTSDEKLFF. CDR3 nucleotide sequence: TGTGCCAGCAGCTTATTCACCACCTCCGATGAAAAACTGTTTTTT. The variable domain in full, with the rest retrieved from reference TRBV7-9 and TRBJ1-4, is DTGVSQNPRHKITKRGQNVTFRCDPISEHNRLYWYRQTLGQGPEFLTYFQNEAQLEKSRLLSDRFSAERPKGSFSTLEIQRTEQGDSAMYLCASSLFTTSDEKLFFGSGTQLSVL.

The chain has TRBV19 and TRBJ2-1; no definite D call. Trimming left V 3 bases short and J 8 bases short, with 11 bases between. The CDR3 spans 13 residues. Germline V gene lookup returns CDR1 LNHDA and CDR2 SQIVND (reference sequence). The CDR3, as DNA: TGTGCCAGTAGTATTGGGCCGGGCGATGAGCAGTTCTTC. Protein product: CASSIGPGDEQFF.

The chain couples TRBV30 to TRBJ2-7; D may be TRBD1 (6 bases). The germline CDR1 and CDR2 sequences are GTSNPN and SVGIG (reference sequence). This CDR3 has 14 amino acids. The V end was cut by 2 bases, the J end by 3 bases, with 14 bases between. CDR3: CAWSTWDMNYEQYF. DNA for the CDR3: TGTGCCTGGAGTACCTGGGACATGAACTACGAGCAGTACTTC.

J is TRBJ2-3 and V is TRBV6-5; 8 bases match TRBD1. Germline V gene sequence: CDR1 MNHEY, CDR2 SVGAGI. This CDR3 spans 14 amino acids. Losses at the gene ends were 6 bases for V and 4 bases for J; bases not matched to a gene: 6. CDR3 amino acids: CASSYDRGSDTQYF. The DNA of the CDR3 is TGTGCCAGCAGCTACGACAGGGGTTCAGATACGCAGTATTTT.

This sequence joins TRBV4-1 and TRBJ1-5, with 7 bases lining up with TRBD1. The CDR3 sequence is 15 residues long. CDR1 MGHRA and CDR2 YSYEKL come from the germline V gene. After removal of 1 base from V and 1 base from J, the junction contained 1 base not matched to a gene. The DNA for the CDR3 is TGCGCCAGCAGCCAAGGACAGGGAAGCAATCAGCCCCAGCATTTT. It encodes CASSQGQGSNQPQHF.

This chain uses TRBV2 with TRBJ1-5; possible D gene TRBD1, 6 bases. The CDR3 loop spans 14 amino acids. Germline assignment: CDR1 SNHLY and CDR2 FYNNEI. The V end lost 6 bases, the J end lost 2 bases, and 11 bases lay between the germline ends. The CDR3 is CASRLTGGNQPQHF. The CDR3 DNA follows: TGTGCCAGCAGGTTGACAGGCGGCAATCAGCCCCAGCATTTT. The whole variable domain, remainder taken from reference TRBV2 and TRBJ1-5, is EPEVTQTPSHQVTQMGQEVILRCVPISNHLYFYWYRQILGQKVEFLVSFYNNEISEKSEIFDDQFSVERPDGSNFTLKIRSTKLEDSAMYFCASRLTGGNQPQHFGDGTRLSIL.